This T cell receptor (beta chain) was found in a study of beta chain features in type 1 diabetes. Of the isolated RNA, all was reverse transcribed, and so the sequenced material was expressed TCRB transcripts. The repertoire was sequenced with immunoSEQ multiplex PCR; TCRdb's copy has only in-frame clones and lacks some. The profile shows 810,000 or so clones, around a sixth of them singletons. The clonotype originates from a woman aged 18-29 years in good health. Material: naive CD4+ T cells from blood.

CDR3 loop: CASSVAPLAGGRGGELFF. DNA for the CDR3: TGTGCCAGCAGCGTAGCCCCGCTAGCGGGAGGGCGGGGCGGGGAGCTGTTTTTT. V is TRBV9 and J is TRBJ2-2; TRBD2 aligns across 12 bases. The V and J ends lost 0 bases and 7 bases, in that order; junction bases with no gene match: 10. From germline, CDR1 is SGDLS and CDR2 YYNGEE. This CDR3 is built from 18 residues.